A single sample is the source of the 22 T cell receptor beta chains below, sequenced in a study of T cells expressing NK-cell markers. TCRdb re-called the 5' RACE reads; one entry per CDR3 protein, DNA not given. In all, the sample yields over 150,000 distinct CDR3 sequences. The source material was blood T cells: a sorted CD56 or NKG2C T cell subset, CD4+ or CD8+ T cells, or bulk PBMC T cells (not recorded which). The receptors here all came from a woman aged 45-65 years in good health.

The gene calls are TRBV25-1 and TRBJ1-6. Germline V gene data show CDR1 as MGHDK and CDR2 as SYGVNS. The CDR3 contains 18 residues. The CDR3 here is CASSGYDTNFSYNSPLHF.

The chain uses TRBV4-1 and TRBJ2-7; TCRdb lists TRBD1, though no DNA is available to test this call. The CDR3 contains 15 residues. In germline, CDR1 is MGHRA, CDR2 YSYEKL. CDR3 in amino acids: CASSQDPGDHGEQYF.

This chain uses TRBV19 with TRBJ2-1; TCRdb indicates TRBD2, and absent DNA this call remains unverified. CDR1 and CDR2 from the germline V gene are LNHDA and SQIVND (reference sequence). The length of the CDR3 is 19 residues. CDR3 region: CASSPQGTSGGNSYNEQFF.

The chain uses TRBV5-1 and TRBJ1-1; TCRdb's D call of TRBD1 is untestable without DNA. Germline V lookup: CDR1 SGHRS, CDR2 YFSETQ. The CDR3 contains 13 residues. The CDR3 here is CASRGEQEFEAFF.

The gene calls are TRBV14 and TRBJ2-5; TCRdb calls TRBD2, which cannot be checked without DNA. CDR1 SGHDN and CDR2 FVKESK come from the germline V gene. The CDR3 spans 21 residues. The chain's CDR3 is CASSQDPLAGGQALYQETQYF.

The rearrangement uses TRBV19 and TRBJ2-1; TCRdb's D call of TRBD1 is untestable without DNA. This CDR3 has 17 residues. Germline values: CDR1 LNHDA, CDR2 SQIVND (reference sequence). The CDR3 sequence is CASSHLRGRSSYNEQFF.

The CDR3 reads CAWGVGGVTEAFF. The rearrangement links TRBV30 to TRBJ1-1; TCRdb gives TRBD1 as the D gene, but with no DNA this cannot be confirmed. This CDR3 has 13 amino acids. CDR1 is GTSNPN and CDR2 is SVGIG in the germline V gene (reference sequence).

The chain has TRBV25-1 and TRBJ2-6; TCRdb's D call of TRBD1 is untestable without DNA. This CDR3 is built from 14 residues. Per germline, CDR1 MGHDK and CDR2 SYGVNS. This CDR3 is CASSEGGGANVLTF.

The chain couples TRBV6-1 to TRBJ1-2; TCRdb proposes TRBD1, but this gene call is untestable without DNA. CDR1 is MNHNS and CDR2 is SASEGT in the germline V gene. The CDR3 is made up of 15 amino acids. The CDR3 protein is CASSEVEGPPYGYTF.

CDR3 region: CATSRDIRSSYEQYF. The chain employs TRBV15 and TRBJ2-7. This CDR3 region has 15 residues. Germline CDR1 and CDR2: LNHNV and YYDKDF (reference sequence).

The J gene is TRBJ1-4, the V gene TRBV2. The CDR3 length is 15 residues. Germline V gene data show CDR1 as SNHLY and CDR2 as FYNNEI. CDR3: CASNTGPATNEKLFF.

The chain uses TRBV29-1 and TRBJ2-1; TCRdb selects TRBD2, and the lack of DNA leaves this call unchecked. Germline CDR1 and CDR2: SQVTM and ANQGSEA. CDR3 length: 12 amino acids. The CDR3 region is CSVGLAANEQFF.

The chain employs TRBV7-9 and TRBJ2-3. In germline, CDR1 is SEHNR, CDR2 FQNEAQ (reference sequence). The CDR3 consists of 12 residues. CDR3 protein: CASSLGNMGLYF.

The chain joins TRBV12-3 or TRBV12-4 to TRBJ2-3; as DNA is missing, the TRBD1 call by TCRdb cannot be tested. CDR3 length: 15 amino acids. This CDR3 reads CASSPPFSSTDTQYF.

This sequence joins TRBV7-8 and TRBJ2-3; absent DNA, TCRdb's TRBD2 call cannot be checked. The CDR3 is 18 amino acids. Germline V CDR1 and CDR2: SGHVS, FQNEAQ. CDR3 loop: CASSLGSTGRPSTDTQYF.

The V gene is TRBV7-9, the J gene TRBJ2-7; the D gene TCRdb calls, TRBD2, cannot be checked with no DNA. This CDR3 contains 16 residues. Germline V gene data show CDR1 as SEHNR and CDR2 as FQNEAQ (reference sequence). The CDR3 here is CASSPPGVGEGYEQYF.

The chain carries TRBV25-1 and TRBJ1-4; absent DNA, TCRdb's TRBD1 call cannot be checked. The CDR3 is made up of 14 amino acids. Germline lookup yields CDR1 MGHDK and CDR2 SYGVNS. CDR3: CASSATVRREKLFF.

The CDR3 sequence: CASSSGTEAFF. The chain combines TRBV7-9 with TRBJ1-1. The CDR3 loop spans 11 amino acids. The germline CDR1 and CDR2 sequences are SEHNR and FQNEAQ (reference sequence).

This chain uses TRBV20-1 with TRBJ2-6; without DNA, the TCRdb call of TRBD1 cannot be checked. Per the germline V gene, CDR1 is DFQATT and CDR2 is SNEGSKA (reference sequence). CDR3 length: 16 amino acids. The CDR3 spells CSAEMGGPSGANVLTF.

The rearrangement uses TRBV29-1 and TRBJ1-4. The CDR3 has 13 amino acids. CDR1 is SQVTM and CDR2 is ANQGSEA in the germline V gene. CDR3 residues: CSVLSLGVEKLFF. Filled out from reference TRBV29-1 and TRBJ1-4, the complete variable domain reads SAVISQKPSRDICQRGTSLTIQCQVDSQVTMMFWYRQQPGQSLTLIATANQGSEATYESGFVIDKFPISRPNLTFSTLTVSNMSPEDSSIYLCSVLSLGVEKLFFGSGTQLSVL.

The chain links TRBV7-6 to TRBJ2-4; the D gene TCRdb calls, TRBD2, cannot be checked with no DNA. CDR1 and CDR2 from the germline V gene are SGHVS and FNYEAQ. The CDR3 sequence is 17 residues long. This CDR3 is CASSSLSGTALENIQYF.

The chain employs TRBV19 and TRBJ2-1; TCRdb outputs TRBD1, but without DNA this stays unchecked. The CDR3 consists of 13 residues. Germline V gene data show CDR1 as LNHDA and CDR2 as SQIVND (reference sequence). Here the CDR3 reads CASRGKGDNEQFF.